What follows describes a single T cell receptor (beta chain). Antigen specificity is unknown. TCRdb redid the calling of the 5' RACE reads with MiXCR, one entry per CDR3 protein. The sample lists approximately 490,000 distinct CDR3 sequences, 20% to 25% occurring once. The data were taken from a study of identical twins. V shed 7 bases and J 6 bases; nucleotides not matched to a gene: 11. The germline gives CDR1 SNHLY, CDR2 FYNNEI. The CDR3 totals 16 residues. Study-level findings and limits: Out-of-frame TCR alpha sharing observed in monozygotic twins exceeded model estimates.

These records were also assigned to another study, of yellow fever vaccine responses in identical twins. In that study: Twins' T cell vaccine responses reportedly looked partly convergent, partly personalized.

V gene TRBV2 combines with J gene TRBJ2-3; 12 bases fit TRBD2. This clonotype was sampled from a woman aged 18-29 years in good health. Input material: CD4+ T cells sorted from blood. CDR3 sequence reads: CASTATSGRSGDTQYF. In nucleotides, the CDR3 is TGTGCCAGCACCGCTACTAGCGGGAGGTCCGGGGATACGCAGTATTTT.